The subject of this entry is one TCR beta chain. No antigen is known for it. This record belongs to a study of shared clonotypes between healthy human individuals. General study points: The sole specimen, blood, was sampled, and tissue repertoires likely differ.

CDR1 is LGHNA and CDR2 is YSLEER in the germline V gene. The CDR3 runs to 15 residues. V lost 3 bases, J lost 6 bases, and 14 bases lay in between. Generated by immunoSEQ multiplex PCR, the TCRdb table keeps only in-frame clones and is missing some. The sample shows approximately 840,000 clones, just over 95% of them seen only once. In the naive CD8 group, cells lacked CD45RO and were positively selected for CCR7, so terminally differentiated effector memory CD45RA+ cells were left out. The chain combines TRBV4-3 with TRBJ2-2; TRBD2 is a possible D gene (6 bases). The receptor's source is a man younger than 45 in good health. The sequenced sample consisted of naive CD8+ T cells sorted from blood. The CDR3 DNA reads TGCGCCAGCAGCCAGGGCCTCGGGAGTCCCGGGGAGCTGTTTTTT. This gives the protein CASSQGLGSPGELFF.